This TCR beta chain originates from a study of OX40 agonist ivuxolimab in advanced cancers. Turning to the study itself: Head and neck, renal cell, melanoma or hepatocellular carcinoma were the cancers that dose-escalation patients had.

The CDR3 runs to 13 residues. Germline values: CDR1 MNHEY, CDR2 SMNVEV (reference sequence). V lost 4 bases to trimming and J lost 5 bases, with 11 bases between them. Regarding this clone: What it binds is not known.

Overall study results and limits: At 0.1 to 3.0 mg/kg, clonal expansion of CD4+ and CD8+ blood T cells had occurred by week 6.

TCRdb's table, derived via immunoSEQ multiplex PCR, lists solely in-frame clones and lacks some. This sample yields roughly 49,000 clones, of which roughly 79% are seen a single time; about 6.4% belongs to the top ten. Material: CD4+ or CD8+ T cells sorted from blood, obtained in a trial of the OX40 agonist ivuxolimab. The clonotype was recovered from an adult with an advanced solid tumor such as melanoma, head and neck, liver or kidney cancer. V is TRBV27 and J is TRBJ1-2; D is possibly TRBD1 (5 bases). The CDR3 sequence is CASSSGTNYGYTF. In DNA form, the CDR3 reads TGTGCCAGCAGTTCCGGGACGAATTATGGCTACACCTTC.